This TCR beta chain was retrieved from a study of post-analysis software for immune sequencing data. Study observations and caveats: Controls had lower frequencies than patients of about 5 TRBV segments, which included TRBV5-6, TRBV5-1 and TRBV20-1.

Concerning this clonotype itself: Its antigen is not identified.

Unique molecular identifiers were carried by the TCR beta cDNA libraries. TCRdb recomputed calls from the PCR reads with MiXCR, one row per CDR3 protein. The profile shows 800,000 to 950,000 distinct CDR3 sequences, roughly half of them singletons. Trimming cost V 5 bases and J 3 bases, with 20 bases left between them. There are 16 residues in the CDR3. Looked up from germline, CDR1 is SEHNR and CDR2 is FQNEAQ (reference sequence). Source material: blood. The V gene is TRBV7-9, the J gene TRBJ2-7, with D perhaps TRBD1 (8 bases). This TCR was sampled from a girl aged 5 to 17 with multiple sclerosis. CDR3: CASSRGGGTGDYEQYF. The CDR3 nucleotides are TGTGCCAGCAGCCGCGGGGGTGGGACAGGAGACTACGAGCAGTACTTC.